The 32 T cell receptor beta chains presented below share a single source sample, sequenced in a study of shared clonotypes between healthy human individuals. Data came from immunoSEQ multiplex PCR; TCRdb stores just in-frame clones and leaves some out. Seen here are hundreds of thousands of clones, around 80% observed once, and the top ten hold about 11%. The sequencing sample was made of PBMCs. These receptors came from a woman aged 40 to 50 in good health. Some clones in this sample may be carry-over from other donors' samples.

The chain couples TRBV5-1 to TRBJ1-1; 9 positions match TRBD1. Germline V gives CDR1 SGHRS, CDR2 YFSETQ. CDR3 length: 15 residues. With 0 bases clipped from V and 11 bases from J, the junction kept 11 bases outside the gene matches. The CDR3 protein is CASSLAPSGTGLAFF. CDR3 DNA sequence: TGCGCCAGCAGCTTGGCCCCATCCGGGACAGGGTTGGCTTTCTTT.

This sequence joins TRBV28 and TRBJ2-5; 7 bases map to TRBD1. The DNA end is a closer match to TRBJ2-7, so the J assignment may be wrong. There are 14 residues in the CDR3. Germline V lookup: CDR1 MDHEN, CDR2 SYDVKM. The CDR3 region has the DNA TGTGCCAGCAGTTTCGACAGGGTGACCTACGAGCAGTACTTC. Translating it yields CASSFDRVTYEQYF.

J is TRBJ2-3 and V is TRBV7-3; a possible D gene is TRBD1 (6 bases). The V gene's germline CDR1 is SGHTA and CDR2 FQGTGA. CDR3 length equals 16 residues. V dropped 1 base and J dropped 5 bases, with 16 bases sitting between them. DNA for the CDR3: TGTGCCAGCAGCTTAAACGGACGAGGGGGTGGAGATACGCAGTATTTT. This encodes CASSLNGRGGGDTQYF.

Note on this clone: A read error likely explains this, since a far larger clone differs by one base. This chain uses TRBV30 with TRBJ1-4; D gene unclear. Trimming stripped 2 bases from V and 17 bases from J, with 27 bases between. CDR3 length equals 15 residues. The germline gives CDR1 GTSNPN, CDR2 SVGIG (reference sequence). For the CDR3, the DNA is TGTGCCTGGAGTTATTCTAGTATCATGAAACACCCCATTTTTTTT. This sequence encodes CAWSYSSIMKHPIFF.

This clone was picked up a small number of times. The J gene is TRBJ2-3, the V gene TRBV27; perhaps D is TRBD1 or TRBD2 (5 bases each). The V gene lost 4 bases and the J gene lost 4 bases, with 12 bases spanning the gap. CDR1 is MNHEY and CDR2 is SMNVEV in the germline V gene (reference sequence). This CDR3 has 14 amino acids. The CDR3 sequence: CASSYVMGADTQYF. In nucleotides, the CDR3 is TGTGCCAGCAGTTACGTCATGGGGGCAGATACGCAGTATTTT.

V gene TRBV5-6 combines with J gene TRBJ2-3, with 10 bases aligning to TRBD2. Germline V gene sequence: CDR1 SGHDT, CDR2 YYEEEE. This CDR3 spans 17 amino acids. Losses at the gene ends were 5 bases for V and 0 bases for J; bases not matched to a gene: 9. The CDR3 DNA reads TGTGCCAGCAGTGGACTAGCGGCCCTTACTAGCACAGATACGCAGTATTTT. This translates into CASSGLAALTSTDTQYF.

The V and J genes are TRBV27 and TRBJ1-5; D gene uncertain. V was pared by 5 bases and J by 1 base, with 3 bases between. The germline V gene has CDR1 MNHEY and CDR2 SMNVEV (reference sequence). CDR3 length: 12 residues. The CDR3 nucleotides are TGTGCCAGCAGTAAAAGCAATCAGCCCCAGCATTTT. It yields the protein CASSKSNQPQHF.

This clone was detected only once. The genes are TRBV6-5 and TRBJ1-3; D gene unclear. Per the germline V gene, CDR1 is MNHEY and CDR2 is SVGAGI. Trimming removed 0 bases at V and 4 bases at J, with 7 bases between. The CDR3 loop spans 14 amino acids. In DNA, the CDR3 is TGTGCCAGCAGTTACTCGACGGGGGGAAACACCATATATTTT. This sequence encodes CASSYSTGGNTIYF.

V gene TRBV9 combines with J gene TRBJ2-7, with 7 bases that match TRBD1. CDR3 size: 14 residues. Losses at the gene ends were 0 bases for V and 2 bases for J; bases not matched to a gene: 2. The V gene's germline CDR1 is SGDLS and CDR2 YYNGEE. This CDR3 reads CASSVDGTAYEQYF. The DNA of the CDR3 is TGTGCCAGCAGCGTAGACGGGACAGCCTACGAGCAGTACTTC.

V usage is TRBV2 and J usage is TRBJ2-7; D not certain. Germline-derived CDR1 and CDR2 are SNHLY and FYNNEI. Trimming took 5 bases from V and 3 from J, leaving 5 bases between them. This CDR3 has 11 residues. The chain's CDR3 is CASSYYYEQYF. The DNA for the CDR3 is TGTGCCAGCAGTTATTACTACGAGCAGTACTTC. Based on the CDR3 plus reference TRBV2 and TRBJ2-7, the full variable domain is EPEVTQTPSHQVTQMGQEVILRCVPISNHLYFYWYRQILGQKVEFLVSFYNNEISEKSEIFDDQFSVERPDGSNFTLKIRSTKLEDSAMYFCASSYYYEQYFGPGTRLTVT.

The chain couples TRBV5-4 to TRBJ2-1, with 9 bases matching TRBD1. The germline CDR1 and CDR2 sequences are SGHNT and YYREEE (reference sequence). The length of the CDR3 is 14 residues. V shed 3 bases and J 10 bases; nucleotides not matched to a gene: 8. The CDR3 nucleotides read TGTGCCAGCAGCTCCCGGGACAGGGCTTGGGAGCAGTTCTTC. Its protein product is CASSSRDRAWEQFF.

The chain links TRBV27 to TRBJ2-5; D may be TRBD1 (6 bases). Trimming left V 3 bases short and J 1 base short, with 9 bases between. The CDR3 contains 14 residues. Germline CDR1 MNHEY, CDR2 SMNVEV (reference sequence). CDR3 amino acids: CASSFRGGQETQYF. The CDR3 DNA reads as TGTGCCAGCAGTTTTCGAGGGGGCCAAGAGACCCAGTACTTC.

A remark on this clone: This sequence may be a read error, since a much larger clone differs from it by one base. This same CDR3 is encoded by further DNA sequences in the sample. The chain employs TRBV28 and TRBJ2-7; tentative D call: TRBD1 (5 bases). Germline loops: CDR1 MDHEN, CDR2 SYDVKM. The CDR3 loop spans 15 amino acids. This CDR3 reads CASSPWGSASYEQYF. Written as DNA, the CDR3 is TGTGCAAGCAGTCCCTGGGGCAGCGCCTCCTACGAGCAGTACTTC.

This clone was detected only once. The chain links TRBV19 to TRBJ1-1; no clear D. The CDR3 contains 13 residues. V was pared by 6 bases and J by 3 bases, with 11 bases between. CDR1 and CDR2 from the germline V gene are LNHDA and SQIVND (reference sequence). The CDR3 protein is CASSRRRDTEAFF. The CDR3 DNA reads as TGTGCCAGTAGCCGGAGACGGGACACTGAAGCTTTCTTT.

A single count supports this clone. The rearrangement joins TRBV28 to TRBJ2-1; 7 nucleotides align to TRBD2. This CDR3 comprises 18 residues. With V trimmed by 0 bases and J by 0 bases, 8 bases remained unmatched. Germline V CDR1 and CDR2: MDHEN, SYDVKM. Here the CDR3 reads CASSLWGRESSSYNEQFF. As DNA, the CDR3 is TGTGCCAGCAGTTTATGGGGGAGGGAGTCCAGCTCCTACAATGAGCAGTTCTTC.

The chain carries TRBV5-1 and TRBJ2-2; 7 bases are shared with TRBD1. The CDR3 loop spans 16 amino acids. Germline-derived CDR1 and CDR2 are SGHRS and YFSETQ. V dropped 0 bases and J dropped 4; count of bases not matched to a gene: 6. The CDR3 spells CASSLEGAIGTGELFF. The CDR3 DNA sequence: TGCGCCAGCAGCTTGGAGGGGGCTATCGGCACCGGGGAGCTGTTTTTT.

The V gene is TRBV6-1, the J gene TRBJ2-3; 13 positions match TRBD2. Germline V gene data show CDR1 as MNHNS and CDR2 as SASEGT. With V trimmed by 4 bases and J by 0 bases, 10 bases remained unmatched. The CDR3 has 19 residues. The DNA of the CDR3 is TGTGCCAGCAGTGGTAGACTAGCGGGAGGCCCGACGAGCACAGATACGCAGTATTTT. Translating it yields CASSGRLAGGPTSTDTQYF.

This chain connects TRBV9 to TRBJ1-4; 7 bases agree with TRBD1. This CDR3 has 17 amino acids. The junction had 12 bases not matched to a gene; V was cut back by 3 bases and J by 4 bases. Germline values: CDR1 SGDLS, CDR2 YYNGEE. For the CDR3, the DNA is TGTGCCAGCAGCGCCGAGGGTGGTGGGGACAGTAATGAAAAACTGTTTTTT. Protein sequence: CASSAEGGGDSNEKLFF. Full variable domain (rest looked up from reference TRBV9 and TRBJ1-4): DSGVTQTPKHLITATGQRVTLRCSPRSGDLSVYWYQQSLDQGLQFLIQYYNGEERAKGNILERFSAQQFPDLHSELNLSSLELGDSALYFCASSAEGGGDSNEKLFFGSGTQLSVL.

This clone was counted many times. The rearrangement joins TRBV15 to TRBJ2-1; 7 bases match TRBD2. CDR1 LNHNV and CDR2 YYDKDF come from the germline V gene (reference sequence). V lost 0 bases and J lost 4; bases outside the gene matches: 9. This CDR3 has 17 residues. The CDR3, as DNA: TGTGCCACCAGCAGAGATGCGGCTAGCGGAGCTTACAATGAGCAGTTCTTC. It codes for CATSRDAASGAYNEQFF. Based on the CDR3 plus reference TRBV15 and TRBJ2-1, the full variable domain is DAMVIQNPRYQVTQFGKPVTLSCSQTLNHNVMYWYQQKSSQAPKLLFHYYDKDFNNEADTPDNFQSRRPNTSFCFLDIRSPGLGDTAMYLCATSRDAASGAYNEQFFGPGTRLTVL.

The chain employs TRBV27 and TRBJ2-7, with 7 bases fitting TRBD2. CDR1 and CDR2 from the germline V gene are MNHEY and SMNVEV (reference sequence). The junction had 13 bases not matched to a gene; V was cut back by 6 bases and J by 2 bases. CDR3 length: 16 residues. The CDR3 loop reads CASSSLLSGRAYEQYF. CDR3 sequence (DNA): TGTGCCAGCAGCTCTCTTCTTAGCGGGCGCGCCTACGAGCAGTACTTC.

The rearrangement links TRBV27 to TRBJ2-2; a weak D match, TRBD2 (6 bases). CDR3 size: 15 residues. V lost 5 bases, J lost 2 bases, and 12 bases lay in between. Germline CDR1 MNHEY, CDR2 SMNVEV (reference sequence). In nucleotides, the CDR3 is TGTGCCAGCAGTCTGGAGACTAGAAACACCGGGGAGCTGTTTTTT. Protein product: CASSLETRNTGELFF.

The rearrangement uses TRBV5-4 and TRBJ2-2; perhaps TRBD1 as D (5 bases). CDR1 is SGHNT, CDR2 YYREEE, per germline (reference sequence). The CDR3 length is 17 residues. V lost 0 bases, J lost 0 bases, and 12 bases lay in between. The chain's CDR3 is CASSLGRERANTGELFF. Here the CDR3 DNA reads TGTGCCAGCAGCTTGGGCAGGGAAAGGGCGAACACCGGGGAGCTGTTTTTT.

The J gene is TRBJ1-1, the V gene TRBV30, with TRBD1 as a possible D gene (6 bases). V lost 0 bases and J 6 bases, leaving 11 bases between the germline ends. The CDR3 has 13 residues. Germline CDR1 reads GTSNPN; CDR2 reads SVGIG (reference sequence). In DNA, the CDR3 is TGTGCCTGGAGTGTAATACAGGGAGCTGAAGCTTTCTTT. It specifies CAWSVIQGAEAFF. Supplemented by reference TRBV30 and TRBJ1-1, the full variable domain reads SQTIHQWPATLVQPVGSPLSLECTVEGTSNPNLYWYRQAAGRGLQLLFYSVGIGQISSEVPQNLSASRPQDRQFILSSKKLLLSDSGFYLCAWSVIQGAEAFFGQGTRLTVV.

V is TRBV19 and J is TRBJ1-2; 10 bases align to TRBD1. The CDR3 covers 16 residues. V was pared by 5 bases and J by 3 bases, with 9 bases of the junction left unmatched. CDR1 is LNHDA and CDR2 is SQIVND in the germline V gene (reference sequence). CDR3: CASSSQRQGADYGYTF. The CDR3 coding sequence is TGTGCCAGTAGTTCGCAGCGACAGGGGGCAGACTATGGCTACACCTTC.

This chain links TRBV19 with TRBJ2-1; a weak D match, TRBD2 (6 bases). CDR1 and CDR2 (germline): LNHDA, SQIVND (reference sequence). The CDR3 covers 15 residues. Trimming stripped 5 bases from V and 4 bases from J, with 15 bases between. The CDR3 region is CASSGRLEVYNEQFF. The DNA for the CDR3 is TGTGCCAGTAGTGGCAGACTAGAGGTGTACAATGAGCAGTTCTTC.

The chain links TRBV13 to TRBJ2-2, with 9 bases lining up with TRBD2. CDR3 length: 17 residues. The germline gives CDR1 PRHDT, CDR2 FYEKMQ (reference sequence). The V segment lost 5 bases and the J segment 1 base; nucleotides outside the gene matches: 8. CDR3 protein: CASSPLTTSGNTGELFF. In nucleotides, the CDR3 is TGTGCCAGCAGCCCTCTAACGACTAGCGGGAACACCGGGGAGCTGTTTTTT.

V and J are TRBV9 and TRBJ2-1; 12 bases match TRBD2. CDR1 is SGDLS and CDR2 is YYNGEE in the germline V gene. Trimming took 4 bases from V and 8 from J; bases not matched to a gene: 13. The CDR3 sequence is 17 residues long. The CDR3 bases are TGTGCCAGCAGCACTTCCCAGACTAGCGGGAGCTCGGATGAGCAGTTCTTC. Its protein product is CASSTSQTSGSSDEQFF.

V is TRBV11-2 and J is TRBJ2-1; D unresolved. V was shortened by 7 bases and J by 3 bases, with 4 bases between the two germline ends. The CDR3 runs to 11 residues. Germline CDR1 SGHAT, CDR2 FQNNGV. CDR3 region: CASTNYNEQFF. The CDR3 bases are TGTGCCAGCACCAACTACAATGAGCAGTTCTTC.

This clone was found a few times. The CDR3: CACEPRDTEAFF. The DNA of the CDR3 is TGTGCCTGCGAGCCCCGGGACACTGAAGCTTTCTTT. V and J are TRBV30 and TRBJ1-1; D call uncertain. The germline CDR1 and CDR2 sequences are GTSNPN and SVGIG (reference sequence). V was cut by 6 bases and J by 3 bases, with 11 bases left in between. CDR3 size: 12 residues.

The chain carries TRBV27 and TRBJ2-7; D ambiguous. The CDR3 runs to 11 residues. Trimming left V 4 bases short and J 6 bases short, with 7 bases between. Per the germline V gene, CDR1 is MNHEY and CDR2 is SMNVEV (reference sequence). This CDR3 is CASSSGFEQYF. The CDR3 nucleotides are TGTGCCAGCAGTTCTGGGTTCGAGCAGTACTTC.

The chain is built from TRBV30 and TRBJ2-2, with no clear D. V lost 4 bases and J lost 4, with 22 bases in between. The length of the CDR3 is 17 residues. The germline CDR1 and CDR2 sequences are GTSNPN and SVGIG (reference sequence). This chain's CDR3 is CAWTRSAWVRGTGELFF. DNA for the CDR3: TGTGCCTGGACCCGCTCAGCGTGGGTTCGCGGCACCGGGGAGCTGTTTTTT.

J is TRBJ2-6 and V is TRBV18; D not certain. Trimming cost V 0 bases and J 0 bases, with 6 bases left between them. Germline V gene sequence: CDR1 KGHSH, CDR2 LQKENI. The CDR3 spans 16 residues. CDR3 sequence: CASSPPVSSGANVLTF. The DNA of the CDR3 is TGTGCCAGCTCACCACCGGTGAGCTCTGGGGCCAACGTCCTGACTTTC.